The 21 T cell receptor beta chains below all came from one sample that was sequenced in a study of post-analysis software for immune sequencing data. Whole-study findings and limits: Compared with controls, patients had more of about 5 TRBV segments, including TRBV5-6, TRBV5-1 and TRBV20-1.

Their antigen targets remain unknown. Unique-molecular-identifier-tagged TCR beta cDNA libraries were used. MiXCR, applied by TCRdb to the PCR reads, yields one record per CDR3 protein. The data contain about 570,000 distinct CDR3 sequences, approximately 31% of them singletons. The sample was blood. All receptors come from a girl under 18 with multiple sclerosis.

In this sample, this clonotype turned up a few times. The chain links TRBV10-3 to TRBJ2-7, with TRBD1 identical over 8 bases. The germline V gene has CDR1 ENHRY and CDR2 SYGVKD. The junction had 5 bases not matched to a gene; V was cut back by 1 base and J by 6 bases. This CDR3 comprises 14 residues. CDR3 amino acids: CAISELDRVSEQYF. The CDR3 nucleotides are TGTGCCATCAGTGAGTTGGACAGGGTTTCCGAGCAGTACTTC.

This clonotype was counted only a few times. V and J are TRBV21-1 and TRBJ2-3; TRBD1, the D gene given by the table, was not confirmed from the DNA. TRBV21-1 is recorded as a pseudogene. The CDR3 runs to 17 residues. In nucleotides, the CDR3 is TGTGCCAGCAGCACGGAAACCGGGACCGCCCACACAGATACGCAGTATTTT. Residues: CASSTETGTAHTDTQYF.

This clonotype was seen a few times. V gene TRBV2 combines with J gene TRBJ2-4; 8 nucleotides match TRBD2. The germline CDR1 and CDR2 sequences are SNHLY and FYNNEI. The V segment lost 7 bases and the J segment 8 bases; nucleotides outside the gene matches: 7. The CDR3 sequence is 13 residues long. CDR3 loop: CASNEGLVDIQYF. The CDR3 coding sequence is TGTGCCAGCAACGAGGGACTAGTAGACATTCAGTACTTC.

This clonotype was seen a few times. This chain links TRBV27 with TRBJ2-1, with unresolved D. CDR3 length: 14 amino acids. Germline loops: CDR1 MNHEY, CDR2 SMNVEV (reference sequence). Trimming removed 0 bases from V and 9 bases from J, with 12 bases in between. CDR3 nucleotide sequence: TGTGCCAGCAGTTTATCAGTTGGGGTGGGTGAGCAGTTCTTC. It translates to CASSLSVGVGEQFF.

The genes are TRBV9 and TRBJ2-7, with D possibly matching TRBD2 (6 bases). Trimming took off 0 bases at V and 3 bases at J, with 10 bases between the two ends. The CDR3 contains 14 residues. Per germline, CDR1 SGDLS and CDR2 YYNGEE. As DNA, the CDR3 is TGTGCCAGCAGCGTAGGGGGGACTGTCTACGAGCAGTACTTC. Protein: CASSVGGTVYEQYF. Full variable domain (outside the CDR3, taken from reference TRBV9 and TRBJ2-7): DSGVTQTPKHLITATGQRVTLRCSPRSGDLSVYWYQQSLDQGLQFLIQYYNGEERAKGNILERFSAQQFPDLHSELNLSSLELGDSALYFCASSVGGTVYEQYFGPGTRLTVT.

The chain joins TRBV6-6 to TRBJ2-1, with 7 bases fitting TRBD1. The CDR3 totals 17 residues. CDR1 is MNHNY and CDR2 is SVGAGI in the germline V gene (reference sequence). The V segment lost 4 bases and the J segment 5 bases; nucleotides outside the gene matches: 14. CDR3 loop: CASSWSGGQGVHNEQFF. The CDR3, as DNA: TGTGCCAGCAGTTGGTCGGGCGGGCAGGGGGTCCACAATGAGCAGTTCTTC.

A few counts support this clonotype. The rearrangement links TRBV2 to TRBJ2-1; 8 bases are a match to TRBD2. The CDR3 is 15 amino acids. Losses at the gene ends were 0 bases for V and 2 bases for J; bases not matched to a gene: 0. Germline loops: CDR1 SNHLY, CDR2 FYNNEI. The CDR3 spells CASSEALAAYNEQFF. CDR3 DNA: TGTGCCAGCAGTGAAGCACTAGCGGCCTACAATGAGCAGTTCTTC.

This clonotype was counted a few times. The genes are TRBV24-1 and TRBJ2-1, with D possibly being TRBD2 (6 bases). Germline CDR1 KGHDR, CDR2 SFDVKD. The CDR3 totals 16 residues. The V end was cut by 3 bases, the J end by 8 bases, with 19 bases between. This CDR3 reads CATSDTSTSRFHEQFF. In DNA form, the CDR3 reads TGTGCCACCAGTGATACATCGACTAGTCGGTTCCATGAGCAGTTCTTC.

The CDR3: CASSYLTSSYNSPLHF. DNA of the CDR3: TGTGCCAGCAGTTACCTAACTAGCTCCTATAATTCACCCCTCCACTTT. The V gene is TRBV6-5, the J gene TRBJ1-6; no definite D call. The V gene's germline CDR1 is MNHEY and CDR2 SVGAGI. The CDR3 runs to 16 residues. Trimming cost V 2 bases and J 0 bases, with 8 bases left between them.

This clonotype was found a few times. This chain joins TRBV6-1 and TRBJ2-5; weak D call: TRBD2 (7 bases). This CDR3 region has 14 residues. The V end lost 4 bases, the J end lost 7 bases, and 16 bases lay between the germline ends. CDR1 MNHNS and CDR2 SASEGT come from the germline V gene. The CDR3 here is CASSGLGQRGTQYF. For the CDR3, the DNA is TGTGCCAGCAGTGGCCTCGGACAGCGGGGGACCCAGTACTTC.

This rearrangement joins TRBV20-1 to TRBJ1-1; no definite D call. Germline CDR1 reads DFQATT; CDR2 reads SNEGSKA (reference sequence). The CDR3 runs to 14 residues. V shed 1 base and J shed 6 bases, with 15 bases lying between them. CDR3 sequence reads: CSARVTWGEAEAFF. CDR3 DNA: TGCAGTGCTAGAGTTACATGGGGTGAGGCTGAAGCTTTCTTT.

This chain joins TRBV12-3 or TRBV12-4 and TRBJ1-4; weak D call: TRBD1 (5 bases). The CDR3 loop spans 14 amino acids. V lost 6 bases, J lost 6 bases, and 14 bases lay in between. The CDR3 protein is CASSPRGRDEKLFF. CDR3 bases: TGTGCCAGCAGCCCGCGGGGCCGGGATGAAAAACTGTTTTTT.

The chain links TRBV7-2 to TRBJ2-3, with D possibly being TRBD1 (5 bases). Trimming took off 5 bases at V and 2 bases at J, with 14 bases between the two ends. Germline assignment: CDR1 SGHTA and CDR2 FQGNSA. This CDR3 has 15 residues. The CDR3 reads CASSLKTEYTDTQYF. CDR3 nucleotides: TGTGCCAGCAGCCTCAAGACAGAATACACAGATACGCAGTATTTT.

The chain has TRBV12-3 or TRBV12-4 and TRBJ2-3; D ambiguous. V lost 5 bases to trimming and J lost 1 base, with 10 bases between them. The CDR3 runs to 14 residues. The CDR3 DNA reads TGTGCCAGCAGTCCCCGACACGGCACAGATACGCAGTATTTT. Translation: CASSPRHGTDTQYF.

This clonotype was recorded once. This chain connects TRBV7-2 to TRBJ2-5; 12 bases match TRBD2. The CDR3 has 18 amino acids. Germline V CDR1 and CDR2: SGHTA, FQGNSA. J was trimmed by 10 bases and V by 5 bases; bases with no gene match: 20. CDR3 sequence: CASSLRLAGVLTPRDQYF. The CDR3 region has the DNA TGTGCCAGCAGCCTACGACTAGCGGGGGTGCTGACGCCCCGTGACCAGTACTTC.

Here the CDR3 reads CATSDRGAPYTDTQYF. The DNA of the CDR3 is TGTGCCACCAGTGACCGTGGGGCTCCGTACACAGATACGCAGTATTTT. The V gene is TRBV24-1, the J gene TRBJ2-3; possible D gene TRBD1, 5 bases. Germline values: CDR1 KGHDR, CDR2 SFDVKD. Between the trimmed V and J ends, which lost 4 bases and 2 bases, there was a span of 15 bases. The CDR3 runs 16 residues.

J is TRBJ1-6 and V is TRBV7-8; 8 nucleotides line up with TRBD1. The CDR3 has 15 residues. Germline V CDR1 and CDR2: SGHVS, FQNEAQ. Trimming removed 1 base from V and 8 bases from J; junction bases left unmatched: 4. Here the CDR3 reads CASSLVSGGDSPLHF. The CDR3 DNA reads TGTGCCAGCAGCTTAGTATCAGGGGGCGATTCACCCCTCCACTTT.

This clonotype occurred a few times. The rearrangement uses TRBV5-1 and TRBJ2-5; TRBD2 agrees at 9 bases. Trimming removed 4 bases from V and 5 bases from J; junction bases left unmatched: 12. CDR1 is SGHRS and CDR2 is YFSETQ in the germline V gene. CDR3 length equals 16 residues. The CDR3 region has the DNA TGCGCCAGCAGCCCAAAGGTAGCGGGGGCGGGCGAGACCCAGTACTTC. Translation gives CASSPKVAGAGETQYF.

V and J are TRBV5-4 and TRBJ2-7; 9 bases line up with TRBD1. Germline trimming cut 4 bases from V and 2 bases from J; bases unmatched to any gene: 10. The CDR3 length is 16 residues. Germline V gene sequence: CDR1 SGHNT, CDR2 YYREEE (reference sequence). CDR3 DNA: TGTGCCAGCAGCGTGGGCAGGGGACAGGGTACCTACGAGCAGTACTTC. Its protein is CASSVGRGQGTYEQYF.

This chain's CDR3 is CASSLGSGRRSPLHF. The CDR3 DNA reads as TGTGCCAGCAGCTTAGGGTCTGGGCGACGGTCACCCCTCCACTTT. The chain employs TRBV7-8 and TRBJ1-6; D gene uncertain. V was clipped by 1 base and J by 10 bases, with 14 bases between them. The CDR3 is 15 amino acids. From germline, CDR1 is SGHVS and CDR2 FQNEAQ. Combining the CDR3 with reference TRBV7-8 and TRBJ1-6 gives the whole variable domain GAGVSQSPRYKVAKRGQDVALRCDPISGHVSLFWYQQALGQGPEFLTYFQNEAQLDKSGLPSDRFFAERPEGSVSTLKIQRTQQEDSAVYLCASSLGSGRRSPLHFGNGTRLTVT.

V and J are TRBV18 and TRBJ2-7; D unresolved. In germline, CDR1 is KGHSH, CDR2 LQKENI. This CDR3 comprises 14 residues. Trimming stripped 4 bases from V and 2 bases from J, with 12 bases between. The DNA of the CDR3 is TGTGCCAGCTCACAATTGGTAGGAACCTACGAGCAGTACTTC. This encodes CASSQLVGTYEQYF.